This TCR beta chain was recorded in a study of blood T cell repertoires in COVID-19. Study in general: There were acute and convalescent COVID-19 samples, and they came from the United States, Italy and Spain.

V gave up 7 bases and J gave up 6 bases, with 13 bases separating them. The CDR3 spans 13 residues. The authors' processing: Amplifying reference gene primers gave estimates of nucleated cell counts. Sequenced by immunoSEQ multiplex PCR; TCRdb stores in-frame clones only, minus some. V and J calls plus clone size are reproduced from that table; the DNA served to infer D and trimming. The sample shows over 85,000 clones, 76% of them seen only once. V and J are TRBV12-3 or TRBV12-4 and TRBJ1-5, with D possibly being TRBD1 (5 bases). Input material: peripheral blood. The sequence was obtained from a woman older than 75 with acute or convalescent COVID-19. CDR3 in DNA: TGTGCCAGCACGCCCACAGGTCGTCAGCCCCAGCATTTT. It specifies CASTPTGRQPQHF.